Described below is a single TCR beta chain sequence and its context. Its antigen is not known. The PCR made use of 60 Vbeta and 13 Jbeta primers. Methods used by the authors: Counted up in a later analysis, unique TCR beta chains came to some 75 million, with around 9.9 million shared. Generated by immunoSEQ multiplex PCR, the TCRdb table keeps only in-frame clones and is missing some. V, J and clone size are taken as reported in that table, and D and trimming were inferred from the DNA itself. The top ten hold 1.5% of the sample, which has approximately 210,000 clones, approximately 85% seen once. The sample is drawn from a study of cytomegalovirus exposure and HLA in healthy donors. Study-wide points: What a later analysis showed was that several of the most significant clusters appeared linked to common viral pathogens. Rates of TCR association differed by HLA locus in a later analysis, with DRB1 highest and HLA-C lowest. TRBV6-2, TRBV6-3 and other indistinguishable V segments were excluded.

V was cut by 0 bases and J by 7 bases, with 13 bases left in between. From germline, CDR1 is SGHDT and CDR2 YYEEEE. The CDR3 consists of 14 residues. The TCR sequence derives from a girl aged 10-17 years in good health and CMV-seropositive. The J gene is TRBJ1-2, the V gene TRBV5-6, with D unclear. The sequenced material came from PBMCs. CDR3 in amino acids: CASSLGIGRGGYTF. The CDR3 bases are TGTGCCAGCAGCTTGGGTATAGGGAGAGGTGGCTACACCTTC.